Each of the 13 T cell receptor beta chains below was sequenced from the same sample in a study of OX40 agonist ivuxolimab in advanced cancers. The method was immunoSEQ multiplex PCR; TCRdb's version includes in-frame clones alone and lacks a portion of them. The sample lists 70,000 to 95,000 clones; 87% were seen once. Sequenced material: CD4+ or CD8+ T cells sorted from blood, taken in a trial of the OX40 agonist ivuxolimab. Receptors were obtained from an adult with an advanced solid tumor such as melanoma, head and neck, liver or kidney cancer.

The chain carries TRBV6-5 and TRBJ1-2, with D possibly matching TRBD1 (6 bases). Trimming left V 4 bases short and J 4 bases short, with 7 bases between. Germline lookup yields CDR1 MNHEY and CDR2 SVGAGI. This CDR3 spans 12 amino acids. CDR3 residues: CASSSDSYGYTF. The CDR3 coding sequence is TGTGCCAGCAGTTCGGACAGCTATGGCTACACCTTC.

The rearrangement uses TRBV5-1 and TRBJ2-1, with 10 bases matching TRBD2. This CDR3 region has 17 residues. The germline V gene encodes CDR1 SGHRS and CDR2 YFSETQ. V shed 1 base and J 8 bases; nucleotides not matched to a gene: 12. The CDR3 spells CASSLSVAGGPLHEQFF. As DNA, the CDR3 is TGCGCCAGCAGCTTGTCGGTAGCGGGGGGCCCGTTACATGAGCAGTTCTTC.

J is TRBJ2-1 and V is TRBV18; no clear D. Trimming pared 0 bases from V and 2 bases from J, leaving 8 bases between. There are 15 residues in the CDR3. Looked up from germline, CDR1 is KGHSH and CDR2 is LQKENI. CDR3 residues: CASSPPSGAYNEQFF. CDR3 nucleotide sequence: TGTGCCAGCTCACCACCGTCGGGCGCCTACAATGAGCAGTTCTTC.

The chain carries TRBV6-4 and TRBJ1-1, with D perhaps matching TRBD1 (5 bases). This CDR3 is built from 13 residues. CDR1 and CDR2 (germline): MRHNA, SNTAGT. The V end lost 5 bases, the J end lost 1 base, and 8 bases lay between the germline ends. Here the CDR3 DNA reads TGTGCCAGCAGTAGGGGACGGAACACTGAAGCTTTCTTT. It is translated as CASSRGRNTEAFF.

This sequence joins TRBV27 and TRBJ2-6; D is undetermined. Per germline, CDR1 MNHEY and CDR2 SMNVEV (reference sequence). Between the trimmed V and J ends, which lost 1 base and 2 bases, there was a span of 3 bases. The CDR3 contains 14 residues. CDR3 amino acids: CASSLWPGANVLTF. In DNA, the CDR3 is TGTGCCAGCAGTTTATGGCCTGGGGCCAACGTCCTGACTTTC.

V gene TRBV11-3 combines with J gene TRBJ2-2; tentative D call: TRBD1 (6 bases). This CDR3 spans 15 amino acids. Germline assignment: CDR1 SGHNT and CDR2 YENEEA. Trimming shortened V by 5 bases and J by 0 bases, and 10 bases separated the two germline ends. In DNA form, the CDR3 reads TGTGCCAGCAGCCCGGACAGCTCGAACACCGGGGAGCTGTTTTTT. This codes for CASSPDSSNTGELFF.

The chain carries TRBV5-1 and TRBJ2-2; TRBD2 aligns across 9 bases. CDR1 and CDR2 (germline): SGHRS, YFSETQ. Unmatched junction bases numbered 2, after V lost 0 bases and J lost 2 bases. This CDR3 spans 16 amino acids. The CDR3 loop is CASSLDSGRNTGELFF. CDR3 DNA: TGCGCCAGCAGCTTGGATAGCGGGAGAAACACCGGGGAGCTGTTTTTT.

The V gene is TRBV15, the J gene TRBJ2-1, with D possibly TRBD2 on 6 matching bases. Germline assignment: CDR1 LNHNV and CDR2 YYDKDF (reference sequence). The CDR3 is made up of 14 amino acids. Trimming pared 5 bases from V and 5 bases from J, leaving 13 bases between. The CDR3 is CATSGSLADNEQFF. The CDR3 region has the DNA TGTGCCACCAGCGGATCACTAGCAGACAATGAGCAGTTCTTC.

This chain links TRBV7-9 with TRBJ2-1; 8 bases agree with TRBD1. The CDR3 has 18 amino acids. The germline CDR1 and CDR2 sequences are SEHNR and FQNEAQ (reference sequence). V was pared by 7 bases and J by 2 bases, with 16 bases of the junction left unmatched. The chain's CDR3 is CASTSNTHRGSPYNEQFF. The DNA for the CDR3 is TGTGCCAGCACCTCTAACACTCACAGGGGGAGCCCCTACAATGAGCAGTTCTTC.

The J gene is TRBJ1-2, the V gene TRBV5-1, with 7 positions matching TRBD1. Unmatched junction bases numbered 6, after V lost 4 bases and J lost 0 bases. The CDR3 contains 15 residues. Germline assignment: CDR1 SGHRS and CDR2 YFSETQ. CDR3 loop: CASSPDRATNYGYTF. CDR3 DNA: TGCGCCAGCAGCCCCGACAGGGCGACTAACTATGGCTACACCTTC.

CDR3 sequence reads: CASSYKAGGSGEQFF. The CDR3 coding sequence is TGTGCCAGCAGTTACAAAGCGGGAGGGTCGGGTGAGCAGTTCTTC. The chain employs TRBV6-5 and TRBJ2-1; 10 nucleotides align to TRBD2. The CDR3 covers 15 residues. Germline V gives CDR1 MNHEY, CDR2 SVGAGI. V lost 2 bases to trimming and J lost 9 bases; unmatched junction nucleotides: 7.

The V and J genes are TRBV2 and TRBJ1-6; TRBD1 agrees at 7 bases. The CDR3 is 14 residues long. The junction had 4 bases not matched to a gene; V was cut back by 6 bases and J by 5 bases. Germline CDR1 and CDR2: SNHLY and FYNNEI. The CDR3 nucleotides are TGTGCCAGCAGCGCCAGGGGGAATAATTCACCCCTCCACTTT. This translates into CASSARGNNSPLHF.

This clone was picked up one time. This rearrangement joins TRBV18 to TRBJ1-1, with 9 bases fitting TRBD1. The CDR3 spans 16 residues. Trimming at V came to 2 bases and at J to 4 bases, leaving 8 bases not matched to a gene. The germline gives CDR1 KGHSH, CDR2 LQKENI. CDR3 in DNA: TGTGCCAGCTCACCAGACAGGGGGGCCCCTGGCACTGAAGCTTTCTTT. Its translation: CASSPDRGAPGTEAFF.